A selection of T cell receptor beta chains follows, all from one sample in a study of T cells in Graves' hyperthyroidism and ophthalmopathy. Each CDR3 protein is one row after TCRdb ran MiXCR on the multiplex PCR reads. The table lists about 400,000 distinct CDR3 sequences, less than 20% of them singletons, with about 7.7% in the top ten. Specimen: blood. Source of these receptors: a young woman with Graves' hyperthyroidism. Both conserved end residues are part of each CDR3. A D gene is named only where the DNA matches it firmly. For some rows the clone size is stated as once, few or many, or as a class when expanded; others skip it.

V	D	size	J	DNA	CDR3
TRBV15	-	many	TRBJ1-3	TGTGCCACCAGCAGCTCTGGAAACACCATATATTTT	CATSSSGNTIYF
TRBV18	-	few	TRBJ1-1	TGTGCCAGCTCACCGTTTGGGAGCCAGGGGAGGAACACTGAAGCTTTCTTT	CASSPFGSQGRNTEAFF
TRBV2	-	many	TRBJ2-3	TGTGCCAGCAGTGGGACAGAACGGATCACAGATACGCAGTATTTT	CASSGTERITDTQYF
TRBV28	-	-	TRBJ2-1	TGTGCCAGCAGTCAGGGGTCCGACACCTACTACAATGAGCAGTTCTTC	CASSQGSDTYYNEQFF
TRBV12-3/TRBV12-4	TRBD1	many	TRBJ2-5	TGTGCCAGCAGTCCCGGACAGGTGGAGACCCAGTACTTC	CASSPGQVETQYF
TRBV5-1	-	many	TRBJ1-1	TGCGCCAGCAGCTGGGACGGCGGGACTGAAGCTTTCTTT	CASSWDGGTEAFF
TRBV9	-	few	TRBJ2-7	TGTGCCAGCAGCGTAGGACCCCGTAGGGGGGGACACGAGCAGTACTTC	CASSVGPRRGGHEQYF
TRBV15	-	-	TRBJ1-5	TGTGCCACCAGCAAAGGCGGTAGGAATCAGCCCCAGCATTTT	CATSKGGRNQPQHF
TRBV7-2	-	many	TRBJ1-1	TGTGCCAGCAGCTCCTTGGGAGCTTTCTTT	CASSSLGAFF
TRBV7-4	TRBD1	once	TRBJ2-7	TGTGCCAGCAGCCCCAATCCCCGCCGGGACAGGGCCGGCTACGAGCAGTACTTC	CASSPNPRRDRAGYEQYF
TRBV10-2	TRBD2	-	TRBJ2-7	TGCGCCAGCAGTGAGACGGCTAGCGGTTACGAGCAGTACTTC	CASSETASGYEQYF
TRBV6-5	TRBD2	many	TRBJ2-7	TGTGCCAGCAGTTACTCAGTAGCGAGCGGGGGCTACGAGCAGTACTTC	CASSYSVASGGYEQYF
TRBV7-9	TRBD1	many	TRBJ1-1	TGTGCCAGCAGTCCCGGGACAGAAACACAACGTCCCACTGAAGCTTTCTTT	CASSPGTETQRPTEAFF
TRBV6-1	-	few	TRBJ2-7	TGTGCCAGCACCATGACCGCGACCTACGAGCAGTACTTC	CASTMTATYEQYF
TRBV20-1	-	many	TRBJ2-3	TGCAGTGCCACCACTGTTGAAAATACGCAGTATTTT	CSATTVENTQYF
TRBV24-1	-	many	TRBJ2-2	TGTGCCACCAGTGACCCCGGACAGAACACCGGGGAGCTGTTTTTT	CATSDPGQNTGELFF
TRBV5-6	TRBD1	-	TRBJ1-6	TGTGCCAGCAGCTCGACAGGGTGGAATTCACCCCTCCACTTT	CASSSTGWNSPLHF
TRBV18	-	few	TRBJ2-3	TGTGCCAGCTCACCACGATCGGCGGGTCGTGGGACAGATACGCAGTATTTT	CASSPRSAGRGTDTQYF
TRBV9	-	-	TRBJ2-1	TGTGCCAGCAGCGGGGGCAGCGGGGCGGGACAAGAGCAGTTCTTC	CASSGGSGAGQEQFF
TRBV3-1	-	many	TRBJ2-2	TGTGCCAGCAGCCAAGTTAGGGCTAGCGATAACACCGGGGAGCTGTTTTTT	CASSQVRASDNTGELFF
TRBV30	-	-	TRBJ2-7	TGTGCCTGGAGTCCTGGACAGTATATTGTCGACGAGCAGTACTTC	CAWSPGQYIVDEQYF
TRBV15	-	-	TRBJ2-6	TGTGCCACCAGACACTTCTCTGGGGCCAACGTCCTGACTTTC	CATRHFSGANVLTF
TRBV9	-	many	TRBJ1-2	TGTGCCAGCAGCCCCCTAGGGTTACACTATGGCTACACCTTC	CASSPLGLHYGYTF
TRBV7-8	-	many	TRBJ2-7	TGTGCCAGCAGCCTAAAGCGATCTCGGGACGAGCAGTACTTC	CASSLKRSRDEQYF
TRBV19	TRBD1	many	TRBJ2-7	TGTGCCAGTAGTCTGACAGGGACCACCTACGAGCAGTACTTC	CASSLTGTTYEQYF
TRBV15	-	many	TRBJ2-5	TGTGCCACCAGCCCGCGTCGGGGGGCGGCGGAGACCCAGTACTTC	CATSPRRGAAETQYF
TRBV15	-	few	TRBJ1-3	TGTGCCACCAGTAACTTGGGAGGGAGTAGGTCTGGAAACACCATATATTTT	CATSNLGGSRSGNTIYF
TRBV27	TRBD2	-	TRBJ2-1	TGTGCCAGCAAAAATAGCGGGGGTTCCTACAATGAGCAGTTCTTC	CASKNSGGSYNEQFF
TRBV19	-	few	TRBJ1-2	TGTGCCAGTCTCACAGGATGGGGTGGCTACACCTTC	CASLTGWGGYTF
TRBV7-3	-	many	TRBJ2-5	TGTGCCAGCAGCCGAGGAGTAGCGGAGACCCAGTACTTC	CASSRGVAETQYF
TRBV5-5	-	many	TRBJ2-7	TGTGCCAGCAGCTTGGCTGTCTCGACAGACCCGTCCTACGAGCAGTACTTC	CASSLAVSTDPSYEQYF
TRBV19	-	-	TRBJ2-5	TGTGCCAGTAGTATGGGCGGTGCTAAAGAGACCCAGTACTTC	CASSMGGAKETQYF
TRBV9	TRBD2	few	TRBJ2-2	TGTGCCAGCAGCGTCTCCCTCCGGACTAGCGGGAGAGGATACGGGGAGCTGTTTTTT	CASSVSLRTSGRGYGELFF
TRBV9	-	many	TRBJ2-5	TGTGCCAGCAGCGTAGATGGCGGCCAAGAGACCCAGTACTTC	CASSVDGGQETQYF
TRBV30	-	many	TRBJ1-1	TGTGCCTGCCGGGTTGGTTCAGGGAACACTGAAGCTTTCTTT	CACRVGSGNTEAFF
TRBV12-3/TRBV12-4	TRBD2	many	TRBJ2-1	TGTGCCAGCAGGAAGCGGGGTCCCACCTACAATGAGCAGTTCTTC	CASRKRGPTYNEQFF
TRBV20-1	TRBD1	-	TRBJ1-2	TGCAGTGCTAGAGTGGGACAGTTAAGGGGCTATGGCTACACCTTC	CSARVGQLRGYGYTF
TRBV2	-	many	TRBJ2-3	TGTGCCAGCAGTGCCAGTACAGGGACGGATACGCAGTATTTT	CASSASTGTDTQYF